The 4 T cell receptor beta chains given below trace back to one sample, sequenced in a study of blood T cell repertoires in COVID-19. Clones were read by immunoSEQ multiplex PCR, and TCRdb kept only the in-frame ones, dropping some. Here the sample spans about 200,000 clones, 80% to 95% being singletons. The sequenced material came from peripheral blood. The receptors derive from a man aged 60 to 69 with COVID-19, enrolled during active disease.

This clone was observed a few times. The rearrangement joins TRBV2 to TRBJ1-2; D unresolved. CDR1 and CDR2 (germline): SNHLY, FYNNEI. The germline V and J ends were trimmed by 8 bases and 6 bases, with 10 bases remaining between them. The CDR3 totals 11 residues. CDR3 in amino acids: CASGRSNGYTF. CDR3 nucleotide sequence: TGTGCCAGCGGTAGGAGTAATGGCTACACCTTC.

The rearrangement uses TRBV9 and TRBJ1-2; perhaps TRBD1 as D (5 bases). CDR1 and CDR2 (germline): SGDLS, YYNGEE. CDR3 length: 15 residues. V was trimmed by 3 bases and J by 1 base, leaving 13 bases between them. CDR3 residues: CASSDLGGGNYGYTF. CDR3 bases: TGTGCCAGCAGCGACCTTGGCGGGGGTAACTATGGCTACACCTTC.

J is TRBJ2-1 and V is TRBV6-5, with 10 bases aligning to TRBD2. The CDR3 spans 15 residues. The germline CDR1 and CDR2 sequences are MNHEY and SVGAGI. The V and J ends lost 5 bases and 7 bases, in that order; junction bases with no gene match: 8. The CDR3 loop is CASSPPSGSGNEQFF. CDR3 nucleotides: TGTGCCAGCAGTCCACCTAGCGGGAGTGGTAATGAGCAGTTCTTC.

The chain links TRBV7-2 to TRBJ2-7, with 8 bases matching TRBD2. The CDR3 has 15 residues. The trim removed 1 base at V and 4 bases at J, leaving 6 bases unmatched. In germline, CDR1 is SGHTA, CDR2 FQGNSA. DNA of the CDR3: TGTGCCAGCAGCTTAGACGGGACTAGTACATACGAGCAGTACTTC. It codes for CASSLDGTSTYEQYF.